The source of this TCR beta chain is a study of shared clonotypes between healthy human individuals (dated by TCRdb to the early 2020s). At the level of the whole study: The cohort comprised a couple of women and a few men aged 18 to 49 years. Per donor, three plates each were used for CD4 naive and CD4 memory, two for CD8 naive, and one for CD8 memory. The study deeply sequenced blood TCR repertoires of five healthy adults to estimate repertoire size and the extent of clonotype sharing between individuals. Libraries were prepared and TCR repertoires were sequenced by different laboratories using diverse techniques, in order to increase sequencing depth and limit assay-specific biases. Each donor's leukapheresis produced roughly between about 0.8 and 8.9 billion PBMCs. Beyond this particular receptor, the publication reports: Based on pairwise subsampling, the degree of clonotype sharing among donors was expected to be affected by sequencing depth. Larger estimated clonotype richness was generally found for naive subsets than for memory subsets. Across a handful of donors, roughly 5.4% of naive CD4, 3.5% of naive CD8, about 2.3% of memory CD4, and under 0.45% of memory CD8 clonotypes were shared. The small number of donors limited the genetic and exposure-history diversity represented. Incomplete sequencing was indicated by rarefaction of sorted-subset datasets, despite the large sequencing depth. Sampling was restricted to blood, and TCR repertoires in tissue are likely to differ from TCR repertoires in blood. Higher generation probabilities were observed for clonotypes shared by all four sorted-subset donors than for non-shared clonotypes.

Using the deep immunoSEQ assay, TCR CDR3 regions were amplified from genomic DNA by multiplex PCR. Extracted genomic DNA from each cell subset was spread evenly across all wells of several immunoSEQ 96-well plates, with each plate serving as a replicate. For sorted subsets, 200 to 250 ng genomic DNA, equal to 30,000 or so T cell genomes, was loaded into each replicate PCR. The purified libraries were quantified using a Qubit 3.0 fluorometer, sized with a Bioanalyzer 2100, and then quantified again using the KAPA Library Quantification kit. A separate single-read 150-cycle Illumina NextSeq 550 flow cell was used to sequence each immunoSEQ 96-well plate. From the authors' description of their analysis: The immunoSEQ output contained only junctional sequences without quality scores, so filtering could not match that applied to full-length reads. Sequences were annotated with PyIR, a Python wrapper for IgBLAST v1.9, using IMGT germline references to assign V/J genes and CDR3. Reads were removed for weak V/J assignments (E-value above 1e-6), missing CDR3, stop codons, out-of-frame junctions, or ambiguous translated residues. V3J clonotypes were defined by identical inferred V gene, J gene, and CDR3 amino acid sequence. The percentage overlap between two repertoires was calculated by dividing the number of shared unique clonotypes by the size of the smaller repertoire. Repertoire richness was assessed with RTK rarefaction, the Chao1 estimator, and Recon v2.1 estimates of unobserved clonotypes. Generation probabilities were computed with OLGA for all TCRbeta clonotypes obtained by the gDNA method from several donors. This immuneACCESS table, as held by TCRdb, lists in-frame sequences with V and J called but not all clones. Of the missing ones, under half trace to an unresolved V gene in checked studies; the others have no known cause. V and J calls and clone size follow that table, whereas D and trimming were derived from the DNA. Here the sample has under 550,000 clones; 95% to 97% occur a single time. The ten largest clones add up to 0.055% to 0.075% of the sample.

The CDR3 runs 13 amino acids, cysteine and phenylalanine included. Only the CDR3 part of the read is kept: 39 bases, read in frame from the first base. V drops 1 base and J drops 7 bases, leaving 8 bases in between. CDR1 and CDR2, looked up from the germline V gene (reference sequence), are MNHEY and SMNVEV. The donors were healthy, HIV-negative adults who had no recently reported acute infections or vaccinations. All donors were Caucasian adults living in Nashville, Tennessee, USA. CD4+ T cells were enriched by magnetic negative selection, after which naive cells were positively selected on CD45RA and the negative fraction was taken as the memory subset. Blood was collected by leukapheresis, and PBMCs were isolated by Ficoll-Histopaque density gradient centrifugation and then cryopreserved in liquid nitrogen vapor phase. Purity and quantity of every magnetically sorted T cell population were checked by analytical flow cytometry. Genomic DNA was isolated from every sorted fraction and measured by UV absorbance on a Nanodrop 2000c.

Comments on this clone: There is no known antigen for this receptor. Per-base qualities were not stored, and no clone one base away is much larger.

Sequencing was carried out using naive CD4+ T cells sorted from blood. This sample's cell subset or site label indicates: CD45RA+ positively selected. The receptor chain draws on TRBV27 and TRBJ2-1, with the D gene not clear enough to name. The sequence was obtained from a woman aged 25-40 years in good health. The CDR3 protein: CASSLFLGNEQFF. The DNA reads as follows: TGTGCCAGCAGTTTATTCCTCGGGAATGAGCAGTTCTTC.